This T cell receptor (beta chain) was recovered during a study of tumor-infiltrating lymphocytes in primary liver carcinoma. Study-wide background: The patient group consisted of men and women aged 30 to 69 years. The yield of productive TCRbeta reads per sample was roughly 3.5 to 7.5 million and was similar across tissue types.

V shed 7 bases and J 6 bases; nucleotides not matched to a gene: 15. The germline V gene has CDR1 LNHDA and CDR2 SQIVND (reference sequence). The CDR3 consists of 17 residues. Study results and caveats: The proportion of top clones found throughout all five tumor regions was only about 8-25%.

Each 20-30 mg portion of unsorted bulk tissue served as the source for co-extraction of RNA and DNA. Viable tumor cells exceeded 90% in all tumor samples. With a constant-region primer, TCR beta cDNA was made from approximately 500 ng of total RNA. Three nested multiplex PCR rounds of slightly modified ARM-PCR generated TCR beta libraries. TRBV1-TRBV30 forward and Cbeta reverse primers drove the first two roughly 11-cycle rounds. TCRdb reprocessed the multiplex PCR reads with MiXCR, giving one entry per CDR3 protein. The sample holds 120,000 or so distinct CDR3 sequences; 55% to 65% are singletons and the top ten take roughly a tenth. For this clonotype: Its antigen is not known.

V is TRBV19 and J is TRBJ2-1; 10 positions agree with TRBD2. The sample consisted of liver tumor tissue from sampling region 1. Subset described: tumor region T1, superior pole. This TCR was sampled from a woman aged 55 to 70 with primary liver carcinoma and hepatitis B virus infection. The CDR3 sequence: CASILKSGLAGVNEQFF. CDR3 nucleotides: TGTGCCAGTATCCTAAAGAGCGGGCTAGCGGGAGTCAATGAGCAGTTCTTC.